This T cell receptor (beta chain) was documented in a study of cytomegalovirus exposure and HLA in healthy donors. The wider study: Unique TCR beta sequences numbering some 120 million came from about 180 million T cells in an earlier analysis.

Study conclusions and caveats: A few chains tied to CMV proved CMV antigen-specific in vitro. Analyses of presence and absence presupposed an approximately uniform sequencing depth across donors.

Amplification used 60 Vbeta primers and 13 Jbeta primers. Generated by immunoSEQ multiplex PCR, the TCRdb table keeps only in-frame clones and is missing some. Here the sample spans about 62,000 clones, 87% being singletons. V was cut by 4 bases and J by 5 bases, with 17 bases left in between. The CDR3 covers 16 residues. CDR1 and CDR2 (germline): MNHEY, SVGAGI. This clone has just a few counts. Its specificity is unknown. The chain carries TRBV6-5 and TRBJ2-2; possible D gene TRBD2, 7 bases. The sample comprised PBMCs. The TCR sequence derives from a young man in good health and CMV-seronegative. The CDR3 coding sequence is TGTGCCAGCAGTTTGGAAGGGGGGGCGAGGACCGGGGAGCTGTTTTTT. This translates into CASSLEGGARTGELFF.